A selection of T cell receptor beta chains follows, all from one sample in a study of shared clonotypes between healthy human individuals. TCRdb keeps only in-frame clones here, not all; method: immunoSEQ multiplex PCR. The sample has fewer than 1.8 million clones; 98% are singletons. The sample taken for sequencing was naive CD4+ T cells sorted from blood. The receptors come from a man between 25 and 39 years old in good health. Both conserved end residues are part of each CDR3. A D gene is named only where the DNA matches it firmly.

v_call	d_call	j_call	cdr3_aa	cdr3_nt
TRBV28	-	TRBJ2-3	CASRGSGTDTQYF	TGTGCCAGCAGGGGAAGCGGCACAGATACGCAGTATTTT
TRBV11-3	-	TRBJ2-7	CASSLDSLGNYEQYF	TGTGCCAGCAGCTTAGACAGCCTCGGGAACTACGAGCAGTACTTC
TRBV27	-	TRBJ1-2	CASHLNGLVPYGYTF	TGTGCCAGTCATCTTAACGGCCTAGTCCCCTATGGCTACACCTTC
TRBV7-9	-	TRBJ2-2	CASSRDLFGELFF	TGTGCCAGCAGCCGCGACCTATTCGGGGAGCTGTTTTTT
TRBV5-1	-	TRBJ2-2	CASSGDTNTGELFF	TGCGCCAGCTCAGGGGACACCAACACCGGGGAGCTGTTTTTT
TRBV19	TRBD1	TRBJ1-5	CASSTTTGYQPQHF	TGTGCCAGTAGTACTACGACAGGGTACCAGCCCCAGCATTTT
TRBV11-2	-	TRBJ1-1	CASSSSGRGRTEAFF	TGTGCCAGCAGTTCCTCGGGGAGGGGAAGGACTGAAGCTTTCTTT
TRBV6-5	-	TRBJ1-3	CATLQSPGNTIYF	TGTGCCACCCTCCAGTCTCCTGGAAACACCATATATTTT
TRBV7-2	TRBD2	TRBJ2-1	CASSREGRSTEQFF	TGTGCCAGCAGCCGGGAGGGCCGAAGTACGGAGCAGTTCTTC
TRBV27	-	TRBJ2-5	CASSEGSSQMGGTQYF	TGTGCCAGCAGTGAGGGGTCTAGCCAGATGGGTGGGACCCAGTACTTC
TRBV5-4	-	TRBJ2-5	CASSLGSETQYF	TGTGCCAGCAGCTTGGGGTCTGAGACCCAGTACTTC
TRBV7-9	-	TRBJ2-2	CASSPGRLNTGELFF	TGTGCCAGCAGCCCAGGGAGACTGAACACCGGGGAGCTGTTTTTT
TRBV18	-	TRBJ1-5	CASSLLPPTVSNQPQHF	TGTGCCAGCTCACTACTACCTCCTACAGTGTCCAATCAGCCCCAGCATTTT
TRBV28	-	TRBJ1-2	CASSFFTPYGYTF	TGTGCCAGCAGTTTCTTTACCCCCTATGGCTACACCTTC
TRBV19	TRBD1	TRBJ1-2	CASKLGTGAQLDGYTF	TGTGCCAGTAAGCTCGGGACAGGGGCCCAGCTGGATGGCTACACCTTC
TRBV9	-	TRBJ2-6	CASSKDGRSSGANVLTF	TGTGCCAGCAGCAAAGACGGACGGAGCTCTGGGGCCAACGTCCTGACTTTC
TRBV28	-	TRBJ2-7	CASCTLAYEQYF	TGTGCCAGTTGTACCCTCGCCTACGAGCAGTACTTC